This record looks at one T cell receptor (beta chain) sequence and its context. Individuals aged about 18 to 100 years were recruited from 24 US areas. Cohort placement rested on clinical history that participants reported themselves. The entry originates in a study of blood T cell repertoires in COVID-19. Study-wide context: T cells, B-cell-depleted T cells, or PBMCs provided the cDNA or gDNA that served as material.

Germline loops: CDR1 KGHSH, CDR2 LQKENI. The V end lost 2 bases, the J end lost 0 bases, and 13 bases lay between the germline ends. The CDR3 consists of 17 residues. Per the original data handling: How many nucleated cells were present was estimated from reference gene primer amplification. The data were produced by immunoSEQ multiplex PCR, yet TCRdb's version contains in-frame clones alone and is incomplete. The V and J calls and the clone size are those of that table, but D and trimming were determined from the DNA. The data hold fewer than 250,000 clones, with 80% observed a single time. This receptor was taken from a woman in her 40s with acute COVID-19. The chain is built from TRBV18 and TRBJ1-4, with D hard to call. The specimen sequenced was PBMCs or T cells enriched from blood (not recorded which). Written as DNA, the CDR3 is TGTGCCAGCTCACCATTGTTTGAGTCTGCAACTAATGAAAAACTGTTTTTT. Its protein product is CASSPLFESATNEKLFF.